This entry describes one T cell receptor beta chain. Its target is unknown. The sample originates from a study of somatic mutations in cytotoxic T cells in rheumatoid arthritis. Study-wide results and caveats: Between rheumatoid arthritis patients and age-matched healthy controls, CD8+ T-cell clonality showed no significant difference.

Generated by immunoSEQ multiplex PCR, the TCRdb table keeps only in-frame clones and is missing some. The sample yields 7,200 or so clones, 70% seen once. The receptor was isolated from a middle-aged man in good health. Sequencing was carried out using CD8+ T cells sorted from blood.

CDR3 nucleotides: TGTGCCAGCTCATACTCGTATTTAGGGTATGGCTACACCTTC. Residues: CASSYSYLGYGYTF. The genes are TRBV18 and TRBJ1-2; D call uncertain. The CDR3 loop spans 14 amino acids. The ends were cut back, 5 bases at V and 5 bases at J, with 15 bases in the middle. Germline CDR1 and CDR2: KGHSH and LQKENI.